This T cell receptor beta chain was recovered during a study of cytomegalovirus exposure and HLA in healthy donors. Whole-study results and caveats: One variant, a missense change in DCLRE1C, was linked in a later analysis to TCR beta V- and J-gene trimming. A list of 150 to 200 TCR beta chains associated with cytomegalovirus was given.

On this clone itself: Antigen specificity is unknown.

The donors gave bone marrow, and they were healthy. Donors were nominally healthy when sampled, though unrecorded immune exposures were likely. Primers for the PCR totalled 60 Vbeta and 13 Jbeta. Only in-frame clones appear in the TCRdb table, and some are missing; sequencing was by immunoSEQ multiplex PCR. The sample lists about 95,000 clones, approximately 80% seen once, with about 3.4% in the top ten. Germline V gene lookup returns CDR1 MNHEY and CDR2 SMNVEV (reference sequence). J was trimmed by 0 bases and V by 6 bases; bases with no gene match: 13. This CDR3 spans 18 amino acids. The rearrangement links TRBV27 to TRBJ2-2, with 7 bases lining up with TRBD2. This clonotype originated in a man aged 25-45 years in good health and CMV-seropositive. Source material: PBMCs. The CDR3 DNA is TGTGCCAGCAGGCCGACGGGTAGCGGGCTCGCGAACACCGGGGAGCTGTTTTTT. Translating gives CASRPTGSGLANTGELFF.